The following is a T cell receptor (beta chain) sequence with its context. The CDR3 extends over 13 amino acids. Between the trimmed V and J ends, which lost 4 bases and 0 bases, there was a span of 8 bases. Germline CDR1 and CDR2: SGHRS and YFSETQ. Assay: immunoSEQ multiplex PCR; the TCRdb copy retains only in-frame clones and omits some. The data show about 61,000 clones, around 87% seen once. This sample is drawn from a study of control samples from healthy donors and cancer patients. The chain links TRBV5-1 to TRBJ2-7; a possible D gene is TRBD2 (5 bases). The source is a man aged 55 to 69 with colorectal cancer. Sequencing was done on a sample of PBMCs. The CDR3 protein is CASSVRDSYEQYF. CDR3 nucleotide sequence: TGCGCCAGCAGCGTCCGGGACTCCTACGAGCAGTACTTC.